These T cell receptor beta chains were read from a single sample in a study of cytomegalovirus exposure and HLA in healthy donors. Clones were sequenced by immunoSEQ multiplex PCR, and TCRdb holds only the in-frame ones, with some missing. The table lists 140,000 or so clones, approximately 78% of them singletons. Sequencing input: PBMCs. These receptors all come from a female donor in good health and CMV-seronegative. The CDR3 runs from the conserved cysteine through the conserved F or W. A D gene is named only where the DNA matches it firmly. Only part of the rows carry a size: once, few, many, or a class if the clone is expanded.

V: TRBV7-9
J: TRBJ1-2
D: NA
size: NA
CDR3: CASSQDAILGYTF
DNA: TGTGCCAGCAGCCAAGATGCTATCCTAGGCTACACCTTC

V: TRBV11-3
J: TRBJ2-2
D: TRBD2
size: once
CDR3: CASSPGVIAGGTGELFF
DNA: TGTGCCAGCAGCCCTGGTGTGATAGCGGGGGGAACCGGGGAGCTGTTTTTT

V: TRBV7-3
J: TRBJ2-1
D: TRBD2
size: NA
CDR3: CASSSLAGVSKLNEQFF
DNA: TGTGCCAGCAGCTCGTTAGCGGGAGTTTCGAAACTCAATGAGCAGTTCTTC

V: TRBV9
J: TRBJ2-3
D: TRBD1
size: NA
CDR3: CASSANRGETDTQYF
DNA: TGTGCCAGCAGCGCAAACAGGGGAGAGACAGATACGCAGTATTTT

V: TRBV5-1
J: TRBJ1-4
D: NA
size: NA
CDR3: CASSTEGSRGEKLFF
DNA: TGCGCCAGCAGCACGGAGGGCAGCCGGGGTGAAAAACTGTTTTTT

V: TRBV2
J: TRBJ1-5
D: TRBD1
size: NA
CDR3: CASSDDRVQPQHF
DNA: TGTGCCAGCAGTGACGACAGGGTTCAGCCCCAGCATTTT

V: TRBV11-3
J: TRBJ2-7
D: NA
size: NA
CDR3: CASSLGPTREQYF
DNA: TGTGCCAGCAGCTTAGGTCCAACGAGGGAGCAGTACTTC

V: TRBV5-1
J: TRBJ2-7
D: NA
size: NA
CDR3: CASSPTRGREQYF
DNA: TGCGCCAGCAGCCCAACCCGGGGGAGAGAGCAGTACTTC

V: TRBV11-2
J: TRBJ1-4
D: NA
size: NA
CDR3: CASSLSGGGEKLFF
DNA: TGTGCCAGCAGCCTCTCAGGTGGGGGGGAAAAACTGTTTTTT

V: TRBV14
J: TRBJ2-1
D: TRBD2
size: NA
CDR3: CASSPLAGGIWNEQFF
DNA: TGTGCCAGCAGCCCATTAGCGGGAGGGATTTGGAATGAGCAGTTCTTC

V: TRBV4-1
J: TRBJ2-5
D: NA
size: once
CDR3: CASSRDSALSQETQYF
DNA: TGCGCCAGCAGCCGGGACTCTGCCCTTTCCCAAGAGACCCAGTACTTC

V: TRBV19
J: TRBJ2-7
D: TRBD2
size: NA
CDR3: CASRPAGVSYEQYF
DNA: TGTGCCAGTAGACCCGCGGGGGTCTCCTACGAGCAGTACTTC

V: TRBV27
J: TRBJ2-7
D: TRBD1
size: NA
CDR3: CASSRDRPTRSPYEQYF
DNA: TGTGCCAGCAGTAGGGACAGGCCCACCCGTTCACCTTACGAGCAGTACTTC

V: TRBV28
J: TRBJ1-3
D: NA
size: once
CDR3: CASSPGGGISGNTIYF
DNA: TGTGCCAGCAGTCCCGGCGGGGGGATCTCTGGAAACACCATATATTTT

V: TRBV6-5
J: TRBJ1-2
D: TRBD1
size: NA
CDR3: CASRLTGETGYTF
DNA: TGTGCCAGCAGACTTACAGGGGAGACGGGCTACACCTTC

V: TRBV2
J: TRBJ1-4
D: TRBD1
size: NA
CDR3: CASSAYGTGGEKLFF
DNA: TGTGCCAGCAGTGCTTACGGGACAGGGGGAGAAAAACTGTTTTTT

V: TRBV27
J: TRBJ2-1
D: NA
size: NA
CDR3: CASSFLRGPDNYEQFF
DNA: TGTGCCAGCAGTTTCCTGCGGGGGCCCGATAACTATGAGCAGTTCTTC

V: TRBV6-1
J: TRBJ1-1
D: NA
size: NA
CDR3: CASGRGHTEAFF
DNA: TGTGCCAGCGGGCGTGGGCACACTGAAGCTTTCTTT

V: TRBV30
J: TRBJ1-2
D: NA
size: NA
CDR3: CAASDRNYGYTF
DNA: TGTGCCGCCTCTGACAGGAACTATGGCTACACCTTC

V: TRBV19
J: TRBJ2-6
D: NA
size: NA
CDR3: CASDPERRSSGANVLTF
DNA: TGTGCCAGTGACCCTGAGAGGCGTTCTTCTGGGGCCAACGTCCTGACTTTC

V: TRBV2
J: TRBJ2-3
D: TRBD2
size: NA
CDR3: CASRQLAGALTDTQYF
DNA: TGTGCCAGCAGGCAACTAGCGGGGGCGCTCACAGATACGCAGTATTTT

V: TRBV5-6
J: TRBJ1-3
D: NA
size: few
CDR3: CASSWRGGTSSSGNTIYF
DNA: TGTGCCAGCAGCTGGAGGGGTGGGACCTCGAGCTCTGGAAACACCATATATTTT

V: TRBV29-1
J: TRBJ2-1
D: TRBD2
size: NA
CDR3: CSYIEAGLEDNEQFF
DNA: TGCAGCTATATAGAGGCCGGACTAGAGGACAATGAGCAGTTCTTC

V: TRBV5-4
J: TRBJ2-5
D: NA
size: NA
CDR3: CASSFDAGSQETQYF
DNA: TGTGCCAGCAGCTTCGATGCGGGGAGCCAAGAGACCCAGTACTTC

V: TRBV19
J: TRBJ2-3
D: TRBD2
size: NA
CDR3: CASRGSGLVTDTQYF
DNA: TGTGCCAGTAGGGGATCGGGACTAGTCACAGATACGCAGTATTTT

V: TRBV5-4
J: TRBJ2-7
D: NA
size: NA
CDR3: CASSFPGSYEQYF
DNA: TGTGCCAGCAGCTTTCCGGGCTCCTACGAGCAGTACTTC

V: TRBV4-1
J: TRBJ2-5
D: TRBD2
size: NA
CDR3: CASSQLAGGRWETQYF
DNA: TGCGCCAGCAGCCAACTAGCGGGGGGGCGGTGGGAGACCCAGTACTTC

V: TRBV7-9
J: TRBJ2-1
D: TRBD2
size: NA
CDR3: CASSPPGGSGKNNEQFF
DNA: TGTGCCAGCAGCCCCCCCGGGGGTAGCGGGAAAAATAATGAGCAGTTCTTC

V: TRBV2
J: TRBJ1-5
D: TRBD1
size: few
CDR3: CASRDGTGGLNQPQHF
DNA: TGTGCCAGCAGAGATGGGACAGGGGGCCTCAATCAGCCCCAGCATTTT

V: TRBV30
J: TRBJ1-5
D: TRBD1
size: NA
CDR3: CAWSPGRGQFLLSTNQPQHF
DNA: TGTGCCTGGAGCCCGGGGCGGGGACAGTTCCTCTTGAGTACAAATCAGCCCCAGCATTTT

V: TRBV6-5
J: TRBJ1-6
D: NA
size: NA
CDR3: CASSSMAGNSPLHF
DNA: TGTGCCAGCAGTTCCATGGCCGGGAATTCACCCCTCCACTTT

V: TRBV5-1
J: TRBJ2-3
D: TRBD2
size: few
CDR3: CASSRLAGGSTDTQYF
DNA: TGCGCCAGCTCCAGGCTAGCGGGAGGTAGCACAGATACGCAGTATTTT

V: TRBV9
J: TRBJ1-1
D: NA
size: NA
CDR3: CASSGSGGRGAFF
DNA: TGTGCCAGCAGCGGCTCGGGGGGGCGTGGGGCTTTCTTT

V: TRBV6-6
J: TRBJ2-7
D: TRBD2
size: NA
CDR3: CASSTTKRETEQYF
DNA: TGTGCCAGCAGTACCACTAAGCGGGAGACCGAGCAGTACTTC

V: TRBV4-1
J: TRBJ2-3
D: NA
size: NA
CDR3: CASSQDYRAPDTQYF
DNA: TGCGCCAGCAGCCAAGATTACAGGGCGCCAGATACGCAGTATTTT

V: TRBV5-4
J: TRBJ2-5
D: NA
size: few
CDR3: CASSLSGLLQETQYF
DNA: TGTGCCAGCAGCTTGTCGGGACTCCTCCAAGAGACCCAGTACTTC

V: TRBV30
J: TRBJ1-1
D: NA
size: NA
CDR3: CAWSAGTGRQAFF
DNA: TGTGCCTGGAGTGCAGGGACTGGGCGCCAAGCTTTCTTT

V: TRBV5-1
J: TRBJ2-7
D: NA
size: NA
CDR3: CASSLDWARAGSYEQYF
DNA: TGCGCCAGCAGCTTGGATTGGGCCAGGGCAGGCTCCTACGAGCAGTACTTC

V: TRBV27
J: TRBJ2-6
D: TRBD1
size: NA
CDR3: CASTVGTGVSGANVLTF
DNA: TGTGCCAGCACCGTAGGGACAGGGGTCTCTGGGGCCAACGTCCTGACTTTC

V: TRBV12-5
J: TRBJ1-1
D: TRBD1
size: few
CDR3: CASGRDSLNTEAFF
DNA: TGTGCTAGTGGTAGGGACAGCTTGAACACTGAAGCTTTCTTT

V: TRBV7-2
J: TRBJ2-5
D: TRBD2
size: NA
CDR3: CASSFGTSTRTQYF
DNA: TGTGCCAGCAGCTTCGGGACTAGCACACGTACCCAGTACTTC

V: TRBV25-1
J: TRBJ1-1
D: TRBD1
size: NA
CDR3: CASSLGQGAEAFF
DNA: TGTGCCAGCAGTCTGGGACAGGGGGCCGAAGCTTTCTTT

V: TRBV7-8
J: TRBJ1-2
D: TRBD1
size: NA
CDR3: CASSSLPRTGLEQKPYGYTF
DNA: TGTGCCAGCAGCTCTCTCCCCAGGACAGGACTCGAACAAAAACCCTATGGCTACACCTTC

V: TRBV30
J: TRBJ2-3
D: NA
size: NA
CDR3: CAWSVAAALTSTDTQYF
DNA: TGTGCCTGGAGTGTAGCAGCGGCTCTTACTAGCACAGATACGCAGTATTTT

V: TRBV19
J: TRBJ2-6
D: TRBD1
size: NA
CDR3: CASTSGRGQGGTGANVLTF
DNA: TGTGCCAGTACCAGTGGAAGGGGACAGGGGGGGACGGGGGCCAACGTCCTGACTTTC

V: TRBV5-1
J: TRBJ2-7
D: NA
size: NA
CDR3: CASRQRDENSYEQYF
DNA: TGCGCCAGCAGACAGAGAGACGAAAATTCCTACGAGCAGTACTTC

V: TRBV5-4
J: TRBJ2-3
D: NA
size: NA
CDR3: CASSLDFGTGSLDTQYF
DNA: TGTGCCAGCAGCTTGGATTTTGGCACAGGGAGTTTAGATACGCAGTATTTT

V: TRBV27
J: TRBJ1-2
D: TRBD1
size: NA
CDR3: CASSDRGRGGYTF
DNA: TGTGCCAGCAGTGACAGGGGGCGCGGTGGCTACACCTTC

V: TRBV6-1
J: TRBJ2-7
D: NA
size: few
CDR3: CASSAGVGSYEQYF
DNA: TGTGCCAGCAGTGCGGGGGTTGGATCCTACGAGCAGTACTTC

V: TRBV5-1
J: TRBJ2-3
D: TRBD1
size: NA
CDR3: CASSLAGTVITDTQYF
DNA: TGCGCCAGCAGCTTAGCCGGGACAGTAATAACAGATACGCAGTATTTT

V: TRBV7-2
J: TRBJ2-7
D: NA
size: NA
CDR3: CASSLFGRVDEQYF
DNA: TGTGCCAGCAGCTTGTTCGGCAGGGTCGACGAGCAGTACTTC

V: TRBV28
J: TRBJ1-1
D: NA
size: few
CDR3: CASRPTRQYTEAFF
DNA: TGTGCCAGCAGACCCACCAGACAGTACACTGAAGCTTTCTTT

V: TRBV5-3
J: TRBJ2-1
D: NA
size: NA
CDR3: CARSGSQRDNEQFF
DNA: TGTGCCAGAAGCGGAAGTCAGCGGGACAATGAGCAGTTCTTC

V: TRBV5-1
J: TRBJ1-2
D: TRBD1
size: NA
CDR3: CASSSRTGGADSF
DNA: TGCGCCAGCAGCTCCCGGACAGGGGGCGCAGATTCCTTC

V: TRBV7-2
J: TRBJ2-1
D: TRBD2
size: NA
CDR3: CASSPGASGGMAYNEQFF
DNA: TGTGCCAGCAGCCCCGGGGCTAGCGGGGGGATGGCTTACAATGAGCAGTTCTTC

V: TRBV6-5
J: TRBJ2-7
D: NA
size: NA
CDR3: CASSYGAVKGSNEQYF
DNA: TGTGCCAGCAGTTATGGGGCCGTCAAGGGGTCCAACGAGCAGTACTTC

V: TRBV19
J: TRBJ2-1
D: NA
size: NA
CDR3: CASSIERGRGYNEQFF
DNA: TGTGCCAGTAGTATAGAAAGAGGGAGGGGGTACAATGAGCAGTTCTTC

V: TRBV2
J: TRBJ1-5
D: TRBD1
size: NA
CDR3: CASSRQGLGFTQPQHF
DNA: TGTGCCAGCAGTCGACAGGGACTGGGATTTACTCAGCCCCAGCATTTT

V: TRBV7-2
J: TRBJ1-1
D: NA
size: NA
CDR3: CASSPVDAGAFF
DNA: TGTGCCAGCAGCCCCGTCGATGCGGGAGCTTTCTTT

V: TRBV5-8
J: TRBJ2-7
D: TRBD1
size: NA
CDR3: CASNLQGVSYEQYF
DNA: TGTGCCAGCAACCTACAGGGGGTCTCCTACGAGCAGTACTTC